A selection of T cell receptor beta chains follows, all from one sample in a study of OX40 agonist ivuxolimab in advanced cancers. Produced via immunoSEQ multiplex PCR; TCRdb's table is partial and in-frame only. The sample lists 55,000 to 70,000 clones; 86% were seen once. The sequenced sample was CD4+ or CD8+ T cells sorted from blood, obtained in a trial of the OX40 agonist ivuxolimab. These TCRs come from an adult with an advanced solid tumor such as melanoma, head and neck, liver or kidney cancer. CDR3s include the opening cysteine and the closing phenylalanine or tryptophan. D genes are given only for firm matches. Clone size appears in some rows only: once, few, many, or a class for an expanded clone.

>.|TRBV6-1|TRBJ2-7|.
TGTGCCAGCAGTGCCCCCGGCTCCTACGAGCAGTACTTC
CASSAPGSYEQYF
>.|TRBV13|TRBJ1-3|.
TGTGCCAGCAGCTTAGGCCGTTTGAACACCATATATTTT
CASSLGRLNTIYF
>.|TRBV30|TRBJ2-2|.
TGTGCCTGGAGGGGGATGGGCGCCGGGGAGCTGTTTTTT
CAWRGMGAGELFF
>.|TRBV7-2|TRBJ1-1|.
TGTGCCAGCAGCTTACCGTTCAGGGAAGCTTTCTTT
CASSLPFREAFF
>.|TRBV18|TRBJ2-7|.
TGTGCCAGCTCACCACAACAGGGTCTATCCTACGAGCAGTACTTC
CASSPQQGLSYEQYF
>.|TRBV7-2|TRBJ2-5|.
TGTGCCAGCAGCTTACGGTGGAGGACCGCCAGCCAAGAGACCCAGTACTTC
CASSLRWRTASQETQYF
>.|TRBV29-1|TRBJ2-3|.
TGCAGCGTGAGGGGCGGCTCAGATACGCAGTATTTT
CSVRGGSDTQYF
>TRBD1|TRBV7-2|TRBJ1-2|.
TGTGCCAGCAGCTTAATGGGGGACAGCTCCTATGGCTACACCTTC
CASSLMGDSSYGYTF
>.|TRBV7-9|TRBJ1-2|.
TGTGCCAGCAGCTCGCGTGGGGGGGCGATCGGCTATGGCTACACCTTC
CASSSRGGAIGYGYTF
>TRBD1|TRBV5-1|TRBJ2-3|.
TGCGCCAGCCGGGACAGGGTCCAGGATACGCAGTATTTT
CASRDRVQDTQYF
>.|TRBV5-1|TRBJ2-3|.
TGCGCCAGCAGCATCCAGGATACGCAGTATTTT
CASSIQDTQYF
>TRBD2|TRBV5-6|TRBJ2-7|.
TGTGCCAGCAGCTCCACCGCTAGCGGGAGGGTCTCCTACGAGCAGTACTTC
CASSSTASGRVSYEQYF
>TRBD2|TRBV7-2|TRBJ2-2|once
TGTGCCAGCAGGCCGGGACTAGCGGGATCCACCGGGGAGCTGTTTTTT
CASRPGLAGSTGELFF
>TRBD1|TRBV4-2|TRBJ1-2|.
TGTGCCAGCAGCCAAGTCCTCGGGATACAGGGGCGTGGCTACACCTTC
CASSQVLGIQGRGYTF
>.|TRBV4-3|TRBJ2-1|.
TGCGCCAGCAGCCAAGATCTCCTAGCGACGGGTGAGCAGTTCTTC
CASSQDLLATGEQFF
>TRBD1|TRBV5-1|TRBJ1-1|once
TGCGCCAGCAGCTTGGACCAGGGGGGCACTGAAGCTTTCTTT
CASSLDQGGTEAFF
>.|TRBV10-3|TRBJ1-1|.
TGTGCCTCATCCCGGGGGGGGGCGAGTACTGAAGCTTTCTTT
CASSRGGASTEAFF
>TRBD1|TRBV28|TRBJ1-2|.
TGTGCCAGCAGGAAGACAGGGGCGGTTTACACCTTC
CASRKTGAVYTF
>.|TRBV14|TRBJ1-2|.
TGTGCCAGCAGCCAAGTCAGACCCACCCTCTATGGCTACACCTTC
CASSQVRPTLYGYTF
>.|TRBV19|TRBJ2-3|.
TGTGCCAGTAAGCTGCAGAGCACAGATACGCAGTATTTT
CASKLQSTDTQYF
>.|TRBV9|TRBJ2-1|.
TGTGCCAGCAGCGTAGTCCGGGAAAACGATGAGCAGTTCTTC
CASSVVRENDEQFF
>TRBD2|TRBV11-3|TRBJ2-5|once
TGTGCCAGCAGCCCGGAAGTGGGGACTAGCGGGAAAGAGACCCAGTACTTC
CASSPEVGTSGKETQYF
>.|TRBV7-2|TRBJ2-2|.
TGTGCCAGCAGCTTAAGTTTTGGCAGCGGGGAGCTGTTTTTT
CASSLSFGSGELFF
>.|TRBV6-5|TRBJ2-3|.
TGTGCCAGCAGTTACGGGGGGAAAGCAGATACGCAGTATTTT
CASSYGGKADTQYF
>.|TRBV18|TRBJ1-2|.
TGTGCCAGCTCACGTCTTGGTGCTAGTGGCTACACCTTC
CASSRLGASGYTF
>.|TRBV7-2|TRBJ1-3|.
TGTGCCAGCACCCAAGCCTCCTCCCCGGACACCATATATTTT
CASTQASSPDTIYF
>.|TRBV5-1|TRBJ1-2|.
TGCGCCAGCAGCCCCGAAGGGGGAGACTATGGCTACACCTTC
CASSPEGGDYGYTF
>.|TRBV7-9|TRBJ2-1|.
TGTGCCAGCAGCTCCTCAGGTAATGAGCAGTTCTTC
CASSSSGNEQFF
>.|TRBV6-6|TRBJ2-5|.
TGTGCCAGCAGTTCTAGCGCTACCTTTGGGACCCAGTACTTC
CASSSSATFGTQYF
>.|TRBV6-5|TRBJ1-4|once
TGTGCCAGCAGTTCCCCGGGGGGCTCTCAACTGTTTTTT
CASSSPGGSQLFF
>TRBD1|TRBV29-1|TRBJ1-1|.
TGCAGCGTCAACAGGGGCATGAACACTGAAGCTTTCTTT
CSVNRGMNTEAFF
>.|TRBV9|TRBJ2-3|.
TGTGCCAGCAGCGCGTTCACAGATACGCAGTATTTT
CASSAFTDTQYF
>.|TRBV7-2|TRBJ2-5|.
TGTGCCAGCAGTTATAGAGAGACCCAGTACTTC
CASSYRETQYF
>TRBD1|TRBV5-5|TRBJ1-5|once
TGTGCCAGCAGCCTAGGACAGGTCAATCAGCCCCAGCATTTT
CASSLGQVNQPQHF
>.|TRBV30|TRBJ2-7|.
TGTGCCTGGAGTCGGCAGGGGAAATACTACGAGCAGTACTTC
CAWSRQGKYYEQYF
>.|TRBV18|TRBJ1-5|once
TGTGCCAGCTCACCACCGGATAGGGCTGAGCCCCAGCATTTT
CASSPPDRAEPQHF
>TRBD1|TRBV5-6|TRBJ2-1|.
TGTGCCAGCAGCTGGGGACAGGCGACCTACAATGAGCAGTTCTTC
CASSWGQATYNEQFF
>TRBD1|TRBV28|TRBJ1-5|once
TGTGCCAGCAGTTCGCCCGACAGGGTTAGCAATCAGCCCCAGCATTTT
CASSSPDRVSNQPQHF
>TRBD2|TRBV5-4|TRBJ2-7|.
TGTGCCAGCAGCCCCCAAGCGGGGGATACCTACGAGCAGTACTTC
CASSPQAGDTYEQYF
>.|TRBV7-9|TRBJ1-1|.
TGTGCCAGCAGCTCCCGGGGGATGAACACTGAAGCTTTCTTT
CASSSRGMNTEAFF
>.|TRBV6-6|TRBJ2-6|once
TGTGCCAGCAGTTCTGCCGGGTTCTCTGGGGCCAACGTCCTGACTTTC
CASSSAGFSGANVLTF
>.|TRBV18|TRBJ1-5|.
TGTGCCAGCTCAGTGGCCGGGCGAAGCAATCAGCCCCAGCATTTT
CASSVAGRSNQPQHF
>.|TRBV30|TRBJ1-1|.
TGTGCCTGGAGCGAATACAGCGAAGCTTTCTTT
CAWSEYSEAFF
>.|TRBV4-3|TRBJ1-2|.
TGCGCCAGCAGCCAAGGGAGGGGTGGCTACACCTTC
CASSQGRGGYTF
>.|TRBV5-1|TRBJ2-5|.
TGCGCCAGCAGCTATTGGGGCAGGGGCTCTTTGAGGCGGGAGACCCAGTACTTC
CASSYWGRGSLRRETQYF
>TRBD2|TRBV6-5|TRBJ2-7|.
TGTGCCAGCGGGACTAGGGGGGCCGAGCAGTACTTC
CASGTRGAEQYF
>.|TRBV19|TRBJ2-2|.
TGTGCCAGTAGTATAGTGGGGCGGACCGGGGAGCTGTTTTTT
CASSIVGRTGELFF
>TRBD2|TRBV30|TRBJ2-7|medium-sized
TGTGCCTGGGGCACCGGGACTAACTACGAGCAGTACTTC
CAWGTGTNYEQYF
>.|TRBV5-1|TRBJ2-7|once
TGCGCCAGCAGCTTGGGGGACACCTCGAGGGAGCAGTACTTC
CASSLGDTSREQYF
>TRBD1|TRBV19|TRBJ1-5|.
TGTGCCAGTAGTATAATCCCCCCAGGGGGCTACGGCAATCAGCCCCAGCATTTT
CASSIIPPGGYGNQPQHF